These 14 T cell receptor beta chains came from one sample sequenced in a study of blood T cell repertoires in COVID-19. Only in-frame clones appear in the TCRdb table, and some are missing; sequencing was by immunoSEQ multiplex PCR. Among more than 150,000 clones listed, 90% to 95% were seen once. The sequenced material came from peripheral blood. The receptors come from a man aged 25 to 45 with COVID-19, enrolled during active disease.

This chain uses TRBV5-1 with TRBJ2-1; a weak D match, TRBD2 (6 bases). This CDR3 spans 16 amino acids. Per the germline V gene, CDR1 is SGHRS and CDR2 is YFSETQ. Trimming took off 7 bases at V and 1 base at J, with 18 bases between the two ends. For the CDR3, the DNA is TGCGCCAGCGTGCCGCTTTTGGGGGGTTCCTACAATGAGCAGTTCTTC. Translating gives CASVPLLGGSYNEQFF.

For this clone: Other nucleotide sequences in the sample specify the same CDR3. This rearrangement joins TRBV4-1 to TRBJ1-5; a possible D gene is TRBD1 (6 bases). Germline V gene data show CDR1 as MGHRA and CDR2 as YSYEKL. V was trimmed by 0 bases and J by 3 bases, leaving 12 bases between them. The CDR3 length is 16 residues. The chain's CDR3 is CASSQEGRGSNQPQHF. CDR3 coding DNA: TGCGCCAGCAGCCAAGAAGGCAGGGGATCCAATCAGCCCCAGCATTTT.

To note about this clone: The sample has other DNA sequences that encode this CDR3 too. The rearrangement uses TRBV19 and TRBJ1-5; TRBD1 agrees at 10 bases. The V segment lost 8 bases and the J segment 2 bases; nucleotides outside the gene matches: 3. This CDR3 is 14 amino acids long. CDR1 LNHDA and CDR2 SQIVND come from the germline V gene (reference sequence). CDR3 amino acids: CASSGTGGNQPQHF. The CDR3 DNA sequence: TGTGCCAGTTCCGGGACAGGGGGCAATCAGCCCCAGCATTTT.

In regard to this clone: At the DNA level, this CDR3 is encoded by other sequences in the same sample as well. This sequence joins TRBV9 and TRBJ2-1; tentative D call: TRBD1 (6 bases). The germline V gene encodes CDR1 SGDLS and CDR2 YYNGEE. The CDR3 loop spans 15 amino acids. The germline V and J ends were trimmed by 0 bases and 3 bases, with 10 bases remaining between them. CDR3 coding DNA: TGTGCCAGCAGCGTAGGAGGGGGAAGCTACAATGAGCAGTTCTTC. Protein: CASSVGGGSYNEQFF.

In nucleotides, the CDR3 is TGTGCCAGCAGTGACCGGTCGGCGGGTGAAAAACTGTTTTTT. Residues: CASSDRSAGEKLFF. The V and J genes are TRBV2 and TRBJ1-4; D unresolved. Trimming cost V 3 bases and J 7 bases, with 12 bases left between them. Looked up from germline, CDR1 is SNHLY and CDR2 is FYNNEI. The CDR3 is made up of 14 amino acids. Complete variable domain (other parts from reference TRBV2 and TRBJ1-4): EPEVTQTPSHQVTQMGQEVILRCVPISNHLYFYWYRQILGQKVEFLVSFYNNEISEKSEIFDDQFSVERPDGSNFTLKIRSTKLEDSAMYFCASSDRSAGEKLFFGSGTQLSVL.

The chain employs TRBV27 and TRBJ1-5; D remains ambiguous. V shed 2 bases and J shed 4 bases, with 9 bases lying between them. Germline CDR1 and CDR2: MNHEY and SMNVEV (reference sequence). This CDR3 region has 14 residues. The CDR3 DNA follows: TGTGCCAGCAGTTTACGCCCAGGAAATCAGCCCCAGCATTTT. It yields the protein CASSLRPGNQPQHF.

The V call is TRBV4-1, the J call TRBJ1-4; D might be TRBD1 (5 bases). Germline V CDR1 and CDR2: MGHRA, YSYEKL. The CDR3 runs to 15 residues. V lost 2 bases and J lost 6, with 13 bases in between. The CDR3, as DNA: TGCGCCAGCAGCCAACAGGGAGGGTGGGATGAAAAACTGTTTTTT. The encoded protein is CASSQQGGWDEKLFF.

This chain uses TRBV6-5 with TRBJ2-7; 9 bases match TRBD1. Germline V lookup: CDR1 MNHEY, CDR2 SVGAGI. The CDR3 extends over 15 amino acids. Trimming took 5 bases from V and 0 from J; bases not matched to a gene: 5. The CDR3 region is CASSPGTGSSYEQYF. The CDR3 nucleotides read TGTGCCAGCAGTCCCGGGACAGGGAGCTCCTACGAGCAGTACTTC.

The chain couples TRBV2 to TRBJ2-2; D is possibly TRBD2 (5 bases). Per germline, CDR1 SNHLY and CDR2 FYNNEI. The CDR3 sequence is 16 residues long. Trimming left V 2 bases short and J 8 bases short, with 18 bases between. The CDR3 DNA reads TGTGCCAGCAGTGAAACATTCGCGGGCATCGGGGGGGAGCTGTTTTTT. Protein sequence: CASSETFAGIGGELFF.

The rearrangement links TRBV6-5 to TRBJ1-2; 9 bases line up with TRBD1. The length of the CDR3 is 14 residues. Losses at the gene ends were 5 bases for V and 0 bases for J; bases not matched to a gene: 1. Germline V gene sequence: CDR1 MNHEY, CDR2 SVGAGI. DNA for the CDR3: TGTGCCAGCAGTAGGACAGGGGCTAACTATGGCTACACCTTC. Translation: CASSRTGANYGYTF.

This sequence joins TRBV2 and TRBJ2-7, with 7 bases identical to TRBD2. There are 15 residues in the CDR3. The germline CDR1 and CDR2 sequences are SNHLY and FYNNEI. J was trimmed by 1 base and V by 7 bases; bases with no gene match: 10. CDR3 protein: CASTPVGGGSYEQYF. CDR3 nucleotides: TGTGCCAGCACTCCGGTAGGCGGGGGATCCTACGAGCAGTACTTC.

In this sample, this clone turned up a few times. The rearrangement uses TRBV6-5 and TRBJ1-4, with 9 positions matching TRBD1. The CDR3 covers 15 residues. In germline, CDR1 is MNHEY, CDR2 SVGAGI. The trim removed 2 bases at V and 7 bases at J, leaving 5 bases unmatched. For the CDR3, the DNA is TGTGCCAGCAGTTACAACAGGGGGCGCGGTGAAAAACTGTTTTTT. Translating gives CASSYNRGRGEKLFF.

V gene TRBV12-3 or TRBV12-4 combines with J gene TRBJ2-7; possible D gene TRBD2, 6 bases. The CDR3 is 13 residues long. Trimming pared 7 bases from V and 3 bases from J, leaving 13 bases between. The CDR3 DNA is TGTGCCAGCACCTCGGGGGTGGTCTACGAGCAGTACTTC. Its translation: CASTSGVVYEQYF.

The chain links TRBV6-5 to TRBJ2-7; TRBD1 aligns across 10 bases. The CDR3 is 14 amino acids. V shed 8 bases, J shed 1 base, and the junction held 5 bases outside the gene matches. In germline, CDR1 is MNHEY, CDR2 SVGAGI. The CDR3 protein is CASCRTGGSYEQYF. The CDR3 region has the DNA TGTGCCAGCTGCCGGACAGGGGGTTCCTACGAGCAGTACTTC.